This T cell receptor (beta chain) was captured by sequencing in a study of OX40 agonist ivuxolimab in advanced cancers. This clone is a singleton in its sample. Some clones are missing from TCRdb's copy, which holds only in-frame ones; the method was immunoSEQ multiplex PCR. The sample includes tens of thousands of clones, approximately 86% of them seen just once. The V segment lost 5 bases and the J segment 14 bases; nucleotides outside the gene matches: 12. CDR3 length equals 15 residues. The V gene's germline CDR1 is MDHEN and CDR2 SYDVKM. V and J are TRBV28 and TRBJ2-3, with 14 bases aligning to TRBD2. The input for sequencing was CD4+ or CD8+ T cells sorted from blood, taken in a trial of the OX40 agonist ivuxolimab. This receptor was identified in an adult with an advanced solid tumor such as melanoma, head and neck, liver or kidney cancer. In nucleotides, the CDR3 is TGTGCCAGCAGTCCAGGACTAGCGGGAGGTACCCGCTCGTATTTT. It encodes CASSPGLAGGTRSYF. The complete variable domain, with remaining parts taken from reference TRBV28 and TRBJ2-3, reads DVKVTQSSRYLVKRTGEKVFLECVQDMDHENMFWYRQDPGLGLRLIYFSYDVKMKEKGDIPEGYSVSREKKERFSLILESASTNQTSMYLCASSPGLAGGTRSYFGPGTRLTVL.